One sample yielded the 24 T cell receptor beta chains listed below, sequenced in a study of blood T cell repertoires in COVID-19. Profiling relied on immunoSEQ multiplex PCR, and the TCRdb table lists in-frame clones only, not all of them. The table lists hundreds of thousands of clones, 86% of them singletons. The sequenced sample was peripheral blood. Receptor source: a woman under 40 with active or convalescent COVID-19.

The chain has TRBV20-1 and TRBJ2-3; D remains ambiguous. Trimming pared 6 bases from V and 7 bases from J, leaving 11 bases between. Germline values: CDR1 DFQATT, CDR2 SNEGSKA (reference sequence). The CDR3 runs 11 residues. This CDR3 is CSASDPNTQYF. CDR3 sequence (DNA): TGCAGTGCCAGCGACCCGAATACGCAGTATTTT.

This clone has a handful of counts. CDR3 sequence reads: CASSPVGDYGYTF. CDR3 nucleotide sequence: TGTGCCAGCTCCCCTGTCGGGGACTATGGCTACACCTTC. This rearrangement joins TRBV18 to TRBJ1-2; D not certain. The CDR3 sequence is 13 residues long. CDR1 and CDR2 (germline): KGHSH, LQKENI. V lost 6 bases, J lost 3 bases, and 11 bases lay in between.

The chain joins TRBV24-1 to TRBJ1-5, with 9 bases aligning to TRBD1. CDR1 is KGHDR, CDR2 SFDVKD, per germline. With V trimmed by 4 bases and J by 0 bases, 6 bases remained unmatched. This CDR3 spans 17 amino acids. CDR3 sequence (DNA): TGTGCCACCAGTGAGTACAGGGGGCGTGGTAGCAATCAGCCCCAGCATTTT. Translation: CATSEYRGRGSNQPQHF.

This chain uses TRBV9 with TRBJ1-1, with 7 bases fitting TRBD1. After removal of 4 bases from V and 5 bases from J, the junction contained 5 bases not matched to a gene. Germline assignment: CDR1 SGDLS and CDR2 YYNGEE. The CDR3 has 13 amino acids. The CDR3 DNA reads TGTGCCAGCAGCATAGAACAGGGGACTGAAGCTTTCTTT. This sequence encodes CASSIEQGTEAFF. The full variable domain, completed using reference TRBV9 and TRBJ1-1, is DSGVTQTPKHLITATGQRVTLRCSPRSGDLSVYWYQQSLDQGLQFLIQYYNGEERAKGNILERFSAQQFPDLHSELNLSSLELGDSALYFCASSIEQGTEAFFGQGTRLTVV.

This clone was found a few times. This chain links TRBV5-1 with TRBJ1-2; possibly TRBD1 for D (5 bases). CDR1 and CDR2 from the germline V gene are SGHRS and YFSETQ. V was cut by 4 bases and J by 5 bases, with 12 bases left in between. This CDR3 has 13 amino acids. The CDR3 DNA sequence: TGCGCCAGCAGCCTGGGACTAGGGTATGGCTACACCTTC. Its translation: CASSLGLGYGYTF.

The V call is TRBV6-1, the J call TRBJ1-5; D gene uncertain. Germline V gene lookup returns CDR1 MNHNS and CDR2 SASEGT. CDR3 size: 18 residues. V was shortened by 2 bases and J by 0 bases, with 17 bases between the two germline ends. CDR3 DNA: TGTGCCAGCAGTGAATTGGCACAAATCCATTATAGCAATCAGCCCCAGCATTTT. This sequence encodes CASSELAQIHYSNQPQHF.

This chain connects TRBV3-1 (or the pseudogene TRBV3-2) to TRBJ2-1; 7 bases fit TRBD2. V trimming: 5 bases; J trimming: 2 bases; junction bases outside the gene matches: 3. CDR1 LGHDT and CDR2 YNNKEL come from the germline V gene (reference sequence). The CDR3 runs to 14 residues. CDR3 sequence (DNA): TGTGCCAGCAGCATGGGGGGGGCCTACAATGAGCAGTTCTTC. Protein product: CASSMGGAYNEQFF.

As concerns this clone: Distinct nucleotide sequences in the sample also encode this CDR3. The rearrangement links TRBV15 to TRBJ1-1, with 11 positions matching TRBD1. This CDR3 comprises 17 residues. V shed 0 bases, J shed 5 bases, and the junction held 8 bases outside the gene matches. CDR1 is LNHNV, CDR2 YYDKDF, per germline (reference sequence). The CDR3 sequence is CATSREGTGGRRTEAFF. The CDR3 region has the DNA TGTGCCACCAGCAGAGAGGGGACAGGGGGGAGAAGGACTGAAGCTTTCTTT.

In regard to this clone: Relative to the germline gene, one junction end is altered; a read error may explain this. The chain combines TRBV5-6 with TRBJ1-5; 10 positions agree with TRBD1. The CDR3 has 15 residues. CDR1 is SGHDT and CDR2 is YYEEEE in the germline V gene. The chain's CDR3 is CASSSLTGGNQPQHF. For the CDR3, the DNA is TGTGCCAGCAGCTCGCTGACAGGGGGCAACCAGCCCCAGCATTTT.

The rearrangement joins TRBV3-1 (or the pseudogene TRBV3-2) to TRBJ2-2; 7 nucleotides agree with TRBD2. Germline loops: CDR1 LGHDT, CDR2 YNNKEL (reference sequence). The CDR3 runs to 17 residues. Trimming took 5 bases from V and 0 from J; bases not matched to a gene: 9. Here the CDR3 reads CASSWRSGETNTGELFF. CDR3 sequence (DNA): TGTGCCAGCAGCTGGAGGAGCGGGGAAACGAACACCGGGGAGCTGTTTTTT.

The count of this clone is one. DNA of the CDR3: TGTGCCAGCAGCTTACAGGGAGATAGGTCACCCCTCCACTTT. Its protein is CASSLQGDRSPLHF. The chain joins TRBV5-4 to TRBJ1-6, with a weak D call TRBD1 (6 bases). The germline V gene has CDR1 SGHNT and CDR2 YYREEE (reference sequence). The CDR3 is 14 residues long. V was pared by 2 bases and J by 10 bases, with 13 bases between.

This clone was seen only once. The genes are TRBV3-1 (or the pseudogene TRBV3-2) and TRBJ2-2; D might be TRBD2 (6 bases). Germline loops: CDR1 LGHDT, CDR2 YNNKEL (reference sequence). The CDR3 consists of 15 residues. The V end was cut by 10 bases, the J end by 7 bases, with 22 bases between. As DNA, the CDR3 is TGTGCCACCAGGTCTTTGGCGGGGTACGGCGGGGAGCTGTTTTTT. Protein product: CATRSLAGYGGELFF.

The chain couples TRBV4-1 to TRBJ2-2, with D unresolved. V was pared by 0 bases and J by 3 bases, with 11 bases between. The CDR3 consists of 16 residues. CDR1 MGHRA and CDR2 YSYEKL come from the germline V gene. As DNA, the CDR3 is TGCGCCAGCAGCCAAGATAGCCGCGGTTACACCGGGGAGCTGTTTTTT. The encoded protein is CASSQDSRGYTGELFF.

The chain employs TRBV19 and TRBJ2-1, with 8 bases that match TRBD2. This CDR3 region has 11 residues. J was trimmed by 9 bases and V by 5 bases; bases with no gene match: 0. The V gene's germline CDR1 is LNHDA and CDR2 SQIVND (reference sequence). CDR3 protein: CASSGTSEQFF. CDR3 nucleotides: TGTGCCAGTAGTGGGACTAGTGAGCAGTTCTTC.

The chain uses TRBV3-1 (or the pseudogene TRBV3-2) and TRBJ1-4; 7 bases line up with TRBD1. The CDR3 loop spans 15 amino acids. V lost 3 bases, J lost 2 bases, and 3 bases stayed unmatched. Germline CDR1 and CDR2: LGHDT and YNNKEL (reference sequence). CDR3 sequence: CASSHRGQTNEKLFF. The CDR3 nucleotides read TGTGCCAGCAGCCACAGGGGACAGACTAATGAAAAACTGTTTTTT.

The V and J genes are TRBV3-1 (or the pseudogene TRBV3-2) and TRBJ2-1; 14 nucleotides agree with TRBD2. Germline-derived CDR1 and CDR2 are LGHDT and YNNKEL (reference sequence). This CDR3 is 13 amino acids long. V was clipped by 4 bases and J by 12 bases; unmatched bases: 2. The CDR3: CASSLGTSGRQFF. CDR3 sequence (DNA): TGTGCCAGCAGCCTCGGGACTAGCGGGAGGCAGTTCTTC.

V gene TRBV10-3 combines with J gene TRBJ1-1; no reliable D call. In germline, CDR1 is ENHRY, CDR2 SYGVKD. Trimming removed 7 bases at V and 5 bases at J, with 14 bases between. There are 13 residues in the CDR3. The DNA for the CDR3 is TGTGCCATCAAGGGAGGAGGTGAGACTGAAGCTTTCTTT. Translating gives CAIKGGGETEAFF.

The rearrangement joins TRBV12-3 or TRBV12-4 to TRBJ1-4; no firm D call. Trimming took off 5 bases at V and 3 bases at J, with 7 bases between the two ends. This CDR3 spans 13 amino acids. Here the CDR3 reads CASSPGANEKLFF. CDR3 coding DNA: TGTGCCAGCAGTCCCGGGGCTAATGAAAAACTGTTTTTT.

The chain joins TRBV6-5 to TRBJ2-3; D is unresolved. V lost 4 bases to trimming and J lost 1 base, with 6 bases between them. The CDR3 has 13 residues. The V gene's germline CDR1 is MNHEY and CDR2 SVGAGI. Here the CDR3 reads CASSSPGTDTQYF. CDR3 in DNA: TGTGCCAGCAGTTCTCCTGGCACAGATACGCAGTATTTT.

V gene TRBV27 combines with J gene TRBJ2-5, with 8 positions matching TRBD2. Trimming took 4 bases from V and 5 from J; bases not matched to a gene: 9. This CDR3 comprises 15 residues. Germline CDR1 reads MNHEY; CDR2 reads SMNVEV (reference sequence). CDR3: CASSSLGLARETQYF. In DNA form, the CDR3 reads TGTGCCAGCAGTTCCCTCGGACTAGCACGGGAGACCCAGTACTTC.

Regarding this clone: Distinct nucleotide sequences in the sample also encode this CDR3. The chain recombines TRBV5-1 with TRBJ1-2; weak D call: TRBD1 (5 bases). CDR1 is SGHRS, CDR2 YFSETQ, per germline. Trimming stripped 4 bases from V and 4 bases from J, with 11 bases between. The CDR3 totals 13 residues. CDR3 region: CASSTGQGYGYTF. CDR3 DNA sequence: TGCGCCAGCAGCACCGGACAAGGCTATGGCTACACCTTC.

V usage is TRBV7-2 and J usage is TRBJ1-6; D might be TRBD1 (6 bases). This CDR3 contains 15 residues. Germline CDR1 reads SGHTA; CDR2 reads FQGNSA. The V end lost 6 bases, the J end lost 7 bases, and 16 bases lay between the germline ends. CDR3 amino acids: CASSSIQGLNSPLHF. Written as DNA, the CDR3 is TGTGCCAGCAGTTCAATACAGGGTCTGAATTCACCCCTCCACTTT.

The chain is built from TRBV29-1 and TRBJ2-3; D possibly corresponds to TRBD1 (6 bases). Per germline, CDR1 SQVTM and CDR2 ANQGSEA. The V end was cut by 4 bases, the J end by 8 bases, with 7 bases between. The CDR3 loop spans 10 amino acids. DNA of the CDR3: TGCAGCGTTGGAGGGGGTACGCAGTATTTT. Translation gives CSVGGGTQYF.

The rearrangement uses TRBV6-5 and TRBJ1-3; D unresolved. V was clipped by 8 bases and J by 2 bases, with 7 bases between them. From germline, CDR1 is MNHEY and CDR2 SVGAGI. There are 12 residues in the CDR3. The CDR3 bases are TGTGCCAGCCGGTCTACTGGAAACACCATATATTTT. Translated, it gives CASRSTGNTIYF.